This T cell receptor beta chain was found in a study of vaccination effects on CD4 cells after COVID-19. This CDR3 region has 14 residues. From germline, CDR1 is LNHDA and CDR2 SQIVND (reference sequence). The ends were cut back, 9 bases at V and 6 bases at J, with 18 bases in the middle. Ahead of sequencing, the ViraFEST assay grew antigen-specific CD4+ T cells using viral peptide pools. With roughly 9 days of culture completed, CD4+ T cells were isolated. Neither prior SARS-CoV-2 infection nor positive nucleocapsid antibodies were present in the vaccine recipients. At days 3 and 7, half of the medium was exchanged for IL-2 medium. For this clone: Its antigen remains unknown.

Repertoires were generated with immunoSEQ multiplex PCR, while TCRdb's copy carries only in-frame clones and drops some. This table has approximately 25,000 clones, roughly 73% appearing once. The genes are TRBV19 and TRBJ2-4; no clear D gene. The sequences come from CD4+ T cells from PBMCs cultured with HCoV-NL63 spike peptides, collected before COVID-19 vaccination. This receptor was obtained from a human donor who received a COVID-19 vaccine. CDR3 in amino acids: CASLPGPGGNIQYF. The DNA for the CDR3 is TGTGCCAGCCTGCCAGGTCCGGGCGGAAACATTCAGTACTTC.